This T cell receptor beta chain was recovered during a study of T cell repertoires in cytomegalovirus infection. Study-level information: Public TCR beta signatures were indicative of both CMV infection and a matching HLA type.

This clonotype was counted between two and nine times. The target antigen is unknown. Using its own MiXCR run on the reads, TCRdb lists one record per CDR3 protein. The repertoire consists of 550,000 to 700,000 distinct CDR3 sequences, with about 39% occurring once and the leading ten covering around 46%. V lost 7 bases, J lost 4 bases, and 4 bases lay in between. CDR3 length: 10 residues. Looked up from germline, CDR1 is MDHEN and CDR2 is SYDVKM. Whole-study findings and limits: Across the ex vivo response, the dominant clonotypes were HLA-C-restricted CMV-specific TCR beta clonotypes.

Sequencing was performed on cultured PBMCs, taken from culture after CMV antigen stimulation. The clonotype was recovered from a human donor in good health (CMV status not recorded). Some clones in this sample may be carry-over from other donors' samples. The chain carries TRBV28 and TRBJ1-1; D gene ambiguous. CDR3: CASKTTEAFF. CDR3 nucleotides: TGTGCCAGCAAAACCACTGAAGCTTTCTTT.